These 29 T cell receptor beta chains came from one sample sequenced in a study of early T cells in non-severe SARS-CoV-2 infection. One entry per CDR3 protein results from TCRdb running MiXCR on the 5' RACE reads. The table lists tens of thousands of distinct CDR3 sequences, roughly 4.5% of them singletons, with about 7.9% in the top ten. Sample: whole blood. The receptor set was obtained from an adult who was a healthcare worker with PCR-confirmed SARS-CoV-2 infection or an uninfected control (not recorded which).

This clonotype was counted a few times. The V gene is TRBV14, the J gene TRBJ2-3; D might be TRBD1 (5 bases). The CDR3 runs 17 residues. Between the trimmed V and J ends, which lost 4 bases and 3 bases, there was a span of 20 bases. Germline V gene data show CDR1 as SGHDN and CDR2 as FVKESK. The CDR3 DNA sequence: TGTGCCAGCAGCCCCCTCTTGGGCTCCAGGGTTACAGATACGCAGTATTTT. Its translation is CASSPLLGSRVTDTQYF.

This clonotype was recorded at least ten times. The chain combines TRBV7-3 with TRBJ1-1, with unresolved D. This CDR3 has 13 residues. The V and J ends lost 3 bases and 4 bases respectively, with 9 bases between them. The germline CDR1 and CDR2 sequences are SGHTA and FQGTGA. The CDR3 nucleotides read TGTGCCAGCAGCTTGTCGGGCTCCACTGAAGCTTTCTTT. It encodes CASSLSGSTEAFF.

This clonotype was picked up many times. The chain uses TRBV2 and TRBJ1-6; no reliable D call. The CDR3 is made up of 14 amino acids. V shed 6 bases and J shed 7 bases, with 13 bases lying between them. Germline CDR1 is SNHLY and CDR2 is FYNNEI. The CDR3 coding sequence is TGTGCCAGCAGAGTAATGGTTGCCAATTCACCCCTCCACTTT. This gives the protein CASRVMVANSPLHF. Drawing the rest from reference TRBV2 and TRBJ1-6, the complete variable domain is EPEVTQTPSHQVTQMGQEVILRCVPISNHLYFYWYRQILGQKVEFLVSFYNNEISEKSEIFDDQFSVERPDGSNFTLKIRSTKLEDSAMYFCASRVMVANSPLHFGNGTRLTVT.

The chain couples TRBV5-1 to TRBJ2-1; no clear D. Germline lookup yields CDR1 SGHRS and CDR2 YFSETQ. This CDR3 has 13 amino acids. V was pared by 2 bases and J by 8 bases, with 11 bases between. The CDR3 DNA is TGCGCCAGCAGCTTAGAAGCTTTAGATGAGCAGTTCTTC. This codes for CASSLEALDEQFF. Full variable domain (outside the CDR3, taken from reference TRBV5-1 and TRBJ2-1): KAGVTQTPRYLIKTRGQQVTLSCSPISGHRSVSWYQQTPGQGLQFLFEYFSETQRNKGNFPGRFSGRQFSNSRSEMNVSTLELGDSALYLCASSLEALDEQFFGPGTRLTVL.

Many counts were recorded for this clonotype. The V and J genes are TRBV7-8 and TRBJ2-1; D is uncertain. Trimming stripped 3 bases from V and 7 bases from J, with 7 bases between. The germline V gene has CDR1 SGHVS and CDR2 FQNEAQ. This CDR3 has 12 residues. CDR3 protein: CASSFLSNEQFF. CDR3 coding DNA: TGTGCCAGCAGCTTTCTCAGTAATGAGCAGTTCTTC.

This clonotype was seen many times. V and J are TRBV7-8 and TRBJ1-1; D unclear. Trimming removed 5 bases from V and 6 bases from J, with 13 bases in between. Germline CDR1 reads SGHVS; CDR2 reads FQNEAQ. The CDR3 has 13 residues. The CDR3 loop is CASSPMGVAEAFF. CDR3 in DNA: TGTGCCAGCAGCCCCATGGGAGTAGCTGAAGCTTTCTTT.

This clonotype was observed at least ten times. The CDR3 loop reads CASSLGGTNEKLFF. CDR3 DNA sequence: TGCGCCAGCAGCTTAGGCGGTACTAATGAAAAACTGTTTTTT. The genes are TRBV5-1 and TRBJ1-4; D is unclear. The CDR3 is made up of 14 amino acids. The V gene lost 2 bases and the J gene lost 2 bases, with 7 bases spanning the gap. Per germline, CDR1 SGHRS and CDR2 YFSETQ.

This clonotype was recorded many times. The chain links TRBV11-2 to TRBJ2-7; 9 bases line up with TRBD1. The CDR3 extends over 14 amino acids. V was pared by 1 base and J by 3 bases, with 1 base of the junction left unmatched. Germline values: CDR1 SGHAT, CDR2 FQNNGV. The CDR3 spells CASSLGQGGYEQYF. CDR3 DNA: TGTGCCAGCAGCTTAGGACAGGGGGGCTACGAGCAGTACTTC.

This clonotype was seen repeatedly, ten times or more. V gene TRBV12-5 combines with J gene TRBJ2-2; D possibly corresponds to TRBD2 (5 bases). Germline CDR1 is LGHNT and CDR2 is FRNRAP. V lost 5 bases, J lost 16 bases, and 29 bases lay in between. This CDR3 contains 16 residues. The CDR3 is CASGPGVEHRGAETFF. The CDR3 region has the DNA TGTGCTAGTGGTCCTGGAGTCGAACACCGGGGAGCTGAGACGTTTTTT.

J is TRBJ1-1 and V is TRBV4-3; D is perhaps TRBD1 (5 bases). The CDR3 has 14 residues. In germline, CDR1 is LGHNA, CDR2 YSLEER. The V and J ends lost 1 base and 5 bases respectively, with 11 bases between them. DNA for the CDR3: TGCGCCAGCAGCCAAGGGGGCCTGGTTACTGAAGCTTTCTTT. This sequence encodes CASSQGGLVTEAFF.

This clonotype was detected a few times. V is TRBV27 and J is TRBJ2-1; no clear D. The germline gives CDR1 MNHEY, CDR2 SMNVEV (reference sequence). The CDR3 covers 12 residues. V shed 5 bases and J shed 7 bases, with 9 bases lying between them. The CDR3 region is CASSPRVNEQFF. In nucleotides, the CDR3 is TGTGCCAGCAGTCCAAGGGTAAATGAGCAGTTCTTC.

This clonotype has ten or more counts. The gene calls are TRBV20-1 and TRBJ2-1; 9 bases map to TRBD2. Germline assignment: CDR1 DFQATT and CDR2 SNEGSKA (reference sequence). The ends lost 4 bases at V and 8 bases at J; junction bases unmatched: 12. The CDR3 spans 15 residues. CDR3 amino acids: CSATVAGASSDEQFF. In DNA form, the CDR3 reads TGCAGTGCTACAGTAGCGGGGGCCTCTTCGGATGAGCAGTTCTTC.

V usage is TRBV7-6 and J usage is TRBJ2-1, with a weak D call TRBD1 (6 bases). The V and J ends lost 0 bases and 4 bases respectively, with 10 bases between them. This CDR3 is built from 15 residues. The germline V gene encodes CDR1 SGHVS and CDR2 FNYEAQ. This chain's CDR3 is CASSLAPTGYNEQFF. The DNA for the CDR3 is TGTGCCAGCAGCTTAGCCCCAACAGGGTACAATGAGCAGTTCTTC.

This clonotype showed up many times. This chain uses TRBV19 with TRBJ2-1; no clear D. Germline lookup yields CDR1 LNHDA and CDR2 SQIVND (reference sequence). Trimming took off 5 bases at V and 7 bases at J, with 12 bases between the two ends. The length of the CDR3 is 13 residues. DNA of the CDR3: TGTGCCAGTAGTCCTTATATGGGGAATGAGCAGTTCTTC. Protein sequence: CASSPYMGNEQFF. Filled out from reference TRBV19 and TRBJ2-1, the complete variable domain reads DGGITQSPKYLFRKEGQNVTLSCEQNLNHDAMYWYRQDPGQGLRLIYYSQIVNDFQKGDIAEGYSVSREKKESFPLTVTSAQKNPTAFYLCASSPYMGNEQFFGPGTRLTVL.

This clonotype was seen ten or more times. J is TRBJ1-4 and V is TRBV20-1; TRBD1 is a possible D gene (5 bases). The germline V gene encodes CDR1 DFQATT and CDR2 SNEGSKA (reference sequence). There are 13 residues in the CDR3. V was shortened by 3 bases and J by 3 bases, with 8 bases between the two germline ends. CDR3 nucleotides: TGCAGTGCTAGTGTGACAGCTAATGAAAAACTGTTTTTT. Translation gives CSASVTANEKLFF.

This clonotype was recorded many times. The chain employs TRBV20-1 and TRBJ2-4; 7 positions match TRBD2. The V gene's germline CDR1 is DFQATT and CDR2 SNEGSKA (reference sequence). V shed 3 bases, J shed 8 bases, and the junction held 7 bases outside the gene matches. The length of the CDR3 is 13 residues. The CDR3 sequence: CSARELAMDIQYF. Here the CDR3 DNA reads TGCAGTGCTAGGGAACTAGCGATGGACATTCAGTACTTC.

This clonotype was detected ten times or more. V and J are TRBV27 and TRBJ2-1, with 9 nucleotides matching TRBD2. Germline V CDR1 and CDR2: MNHEY, SMNVEV (reference sequence). V was clipped by 8 bases and J by 8 bases; unmatched bases: 10. This CDR3 has 14 amino acids. In DNA, the CDR3 is TGTGCCAGCCACCTCCAAGCGGGGGGATATGAGCAGTTCTTC. This encodes CASHLQAGGYEQFF.

CDR3 DNA sequence: TGTGCCATCAGTGACGCGCAGGGGGGAACCGGGGAGCTGTTTTTT. This codes for CAISDAQGGTGELFF. V is TRBV10-3 and J is TRBJ2-2, with D possibly matching TRBD1 (7 bases). Germline loops: CDR1 ENHRY, CDR2 SYGVKD. The CDR3 extends over 15 amino acids. Trimming cost V 3 bases and J 5 bases, with 13 bases left between them.

This clonotype was counted at least ten times. The chain has TRBV5-1 and TRBJ2-1, with no clear D. V shed 3 bases and J shed 7 bases, with 14 bases lying between them. The CDR3 is made up of 14 amino acids. Germline lookup yields CDR1 SGHRS and CDR2 YFSETQ. CDR3 protein: CASSSRTGKNEQFF. CDR3 nucleotide sequence: TGCGCCAGCAGCTCTAGGACCGGTAAAAATGAGCAGTTCTTC.

This clonotype appeared many times. The chain uses TRBV2 and TRBJ2-5, with TRBD2 identical over 7 bases. The germline V gene has CDR1 SNHLY and CDR2 FYNNEI. The CDR3 spans 12 residues. V lost 5 bases to trimming and J lost 7 bases; unmatched junction nucleotides: 4. The CDR3 sequence is CASSTTGGTQYF. The CDR3 bases are TGTGCCAGCAGTACTACGGGGGGGACCCAGTACTTC.

The chain couples TRBV27 to TRBJ1-4; D is unresolved. V was clipped by 2 bases and J by 3 bases, with 10 bases between them. The CDR3 consists of 15 residues. Germline values: CDR1 MNHEY, CDR2 SMNVEV (reference sequence). The CDR3, as DNA: TGTGCCAGCAGTTTAAATGCTGTACCTAATGAAAAACTGTTTTTT. Encoded protein: CASSLNAVPNEKLFF.

The gene calls are TRBV5-4 and TRBJ2-3; D might be TRBD1 (7 bases). Germline V gene data show CDR1 as SGHNT and CDR2 as YYREEE (reference sequence). This CDR3 has 16 amino acids. The germline V and J ends were trimmed by 4 bases and 0 bases, with 15 bases remaining between them. This CDR3 is CASSLAGQPSTDTQYF. CDR3 nucleotides: TGTGCCAGCAGCCTGGCGGGACAGCCAAGCACAGATACGCAGTATTTT.

This clonotype turned up a few times. The chain joins TRBV7-9 to TRBJ2-7; 8 nucleotides agree with TRBD1. The CDR3 runs to 14 residues. V shed 4 bases, J shed 2 bases, and the junction held 4 bases outside the gene matches. Per the germline V gene, CDR1 is SEHNR and CDR2 is FQNEAQ (reference sequence). CDR3 loop: CASSSSDRAYEQYF. CDR3 nucleotides: TGTGCCAGCAGCTCCTCGGACAGGGCCTACGAGCAGTACTTC.

There are a few counts of this clonotype. In nucleotides, the CDR3 is TGTGCCAGCAGTTTGAGGGACTCCCTTGATCAGCCCCAGCATTTT. This sequence encodes CASSLRDSLDQPQHF. J is TRBJ1-5 and V is TRBV12-3 or TRBV12-4, with D possibly matching TRBD1 (5 bases). Trimming left V 3 bases short and J 5 bases short, with 14 bases between. The CDR3 is made up of 15 amino acids.

This clonotype was picked up a small number of times. The rearrangement uses TRBV20-1 and TRBJ1-4; 9 bases align to TRBD1. Trimming at V came to 6 bases and at J to 6 bases, leaving 8 bases not matched to a gene. This CDR3 comprises 14 residues. In germline, CDR1 is DFQATT, CDR2 SNEGSKA (reference sequence). The CDR3, as DNA: TGCAGTGCAGAGGGGGACAGGGATCATGAAAAACTGTTTTTT. Translated, it gives CSAEGDRDHEKLFF.

This clonotype showed up just a few times. This sequence joins TRBV27 and TRBJ2-2, with a possible D match to TRBD2 (6 bases). CDR1 is MNHEY, CDR2 SMNVEV, per germline (reference sequence). This CDR3 has 14 residues. V lost 5 bases and J 4 bases, leaving 11 bases between the germline ends. The CDR3 here is CASSRLGGTGELFF. In DNA form, the CDR3 reads TGTGCCAGCAGTAGACTAGGAGGCACCGGGGAGCTGTTTTTT.

Ten or more counts support this clonotype. The rearrangement joins TRBV14 to TRBJ1-2; unclear D gene. Germline values: CDR1 SGHDN, CDR2 FVKESK. The CDR3 is 13 residues long. The germline V and J ends were trimmed by 6 bases and 4 bases, with 12 bases remaining between them. CDR3 in amino acids: CASSGSNLYGYTF. The CDR3 DNA reads TGTGCCAGCAGTGGTTCTAACCTCTATGGCTACACCTTC.

This CDR3 reads CASSPPGTASYEQYF. For the CDR3, the DNA is TGTGCCAGCAGCCCCCCCGGGACAGCCAGCTACGAGCAGTACTTC. This sequence joins TRBV7-9 and TRBJ2-7; TRBD1 aligns across 7 bases. CDR3 length: 15 amino acids. Germline V CDR1 and CDR2: SEHNR, FQNEAQ (reference sequence). J gave up 3 bases and V 5 bases, and 10 bases lay outside the gene matches. Variable domain in full (rest from reference TRBV7-9 and TRBJ2-7): DTGVSQNPRHKITKRGQNVTFRCDPISEHNRLYWYRQTLGQGPEFLTYFQNEAQLEKSRLLSDRFSAERPKGSFSTLEIQRTEQGDSAMYLCASSPPGTASYEQYFGPGTRLTVT.

This clonotype was seen only a few times. The chain couples TRBV14 to TRBJ1-4, with 7 bases that match TRBD1. CDR3 size: 16 residues. Germline V lookup: CDR1 SGHDN, CDR2 FVKESK. Losses at the gene ends were 4 bases for V and 4 bases for J; bases not matched to a gene: 9. CDR3 amino acids: CASSRRTGGGNEKLFF. DNA of the CDR3: TGTGCCAGCAGCCGCCGGACAGGCGGGGGTAATGAAAAACTGTTTTTT.